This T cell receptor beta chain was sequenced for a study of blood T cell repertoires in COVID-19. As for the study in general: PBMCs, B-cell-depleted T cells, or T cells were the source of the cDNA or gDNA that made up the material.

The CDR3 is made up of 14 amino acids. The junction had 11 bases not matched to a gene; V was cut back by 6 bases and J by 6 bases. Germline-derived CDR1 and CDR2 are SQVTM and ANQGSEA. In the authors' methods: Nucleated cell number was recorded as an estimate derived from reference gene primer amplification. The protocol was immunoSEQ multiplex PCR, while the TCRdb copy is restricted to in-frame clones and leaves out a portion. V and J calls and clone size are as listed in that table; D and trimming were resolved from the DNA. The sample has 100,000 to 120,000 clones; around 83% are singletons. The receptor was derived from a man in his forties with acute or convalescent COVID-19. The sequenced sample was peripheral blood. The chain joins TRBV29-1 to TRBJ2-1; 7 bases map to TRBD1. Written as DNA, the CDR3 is TGCAGCGTCCCCGGAGGCCCAGGGGGCAATGAGCAGTTCTTC. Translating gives CSVPGGPGGNEQFF.